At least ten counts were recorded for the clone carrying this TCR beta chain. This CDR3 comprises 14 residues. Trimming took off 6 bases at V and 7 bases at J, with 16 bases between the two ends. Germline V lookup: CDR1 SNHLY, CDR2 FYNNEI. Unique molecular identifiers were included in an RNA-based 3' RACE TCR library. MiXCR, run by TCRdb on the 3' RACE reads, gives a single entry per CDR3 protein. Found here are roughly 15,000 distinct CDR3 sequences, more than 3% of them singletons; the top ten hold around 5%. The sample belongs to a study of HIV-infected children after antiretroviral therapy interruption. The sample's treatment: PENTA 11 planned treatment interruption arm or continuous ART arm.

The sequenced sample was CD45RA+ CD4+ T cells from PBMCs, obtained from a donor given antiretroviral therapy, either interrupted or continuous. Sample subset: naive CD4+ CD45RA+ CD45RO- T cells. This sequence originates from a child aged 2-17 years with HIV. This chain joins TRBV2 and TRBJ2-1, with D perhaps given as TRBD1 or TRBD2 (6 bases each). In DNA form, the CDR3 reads TGTGCCAGCAGAGGGGGGTTCGGCAGGAATGAGCAGTTCTTC. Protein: CASRGGFGRNEQFF.